Following are 16 T cell receptor beta chains from one sample sequenced in a study of T cell repertoires and HLA-DP antigens. TCRdb's copy holds only in-frame clones and misses some; the assay was immunoSEQ multiplex PCR. The sample shows approximately 89,000 clones, roughly 86% of them seen only once. No antigen is known for these receptors. The sample taken for sequencing was CD4+ T cells from PBMCs. The receptors stem from a man aged 50-59 years in good health and CMV-seronegative.

This clone was observed a handful of times. This sequence joins TRBV20-1 and TRBJ1-1; D call uncertain. The length of the CDR3 is 11 residues. V lost 5 bases and J lost 5, with 9 bases in between. Looked up from germline, CDR1 is DFQATT and CDR2 is SNEGSKA (reference sequence). CDR3 amino acids: CSAPVGTEAFF. CDR3 bases: TGCAGTGCTCCAGTGGGGACTGAAGCTTTCTTT.

DNA of the CDR3: TGTGCCAGCAGTGTCGACAGGGGGCTCGACGAGCAGTACTTC. Translating gives CASSVDRGLDEQYF. This sequence joins TRBV6-5 and TRBJ2-7; 10 bases line up with TRBD1. Germline trimming cut 5 bases from V and 5 bases from J; bases unmatched to any gene: 6. The CDR3 has 14 amino acids. Per germline, CDR1 MNHEY and CDR2 SVGAGI.

The CDR3 bases are TGTGCCAGCAGTCGACGGACAGGAAACTACGAGCAGTACTTC. This encodes CASSRRTGNYEQYF. The chain has TRBV6-5 and TRBJ2-7, with 7 bases aligning to TRBD1. This CDR3 has 14 amino acids. Germline V gene data show CDR1 as MNHEY and CDR2 as SVGAGI. Losses at the gene ends were 5 bases for V and 3 bases for J; bases not matched to a gene: 7.

The rearrangement uses TRBV19 and TRBJ1-1; D not resolved. Germline assignment: CDR1 LNHDA and CDR2 SQIVND (reference sequence). V dropped 6 bases and J dropped 5 bases, with 16 bases sitting between them. The CDR3 has 14 residues. The CDR3 here is CASSPSRLGTEAFF. The CDR3, as DNA: TGTGCCAGTAGCCCGTCAAGGCTGGGGACTGAAGCTTTCTTT.

The chain carries TRBV30 and TRBJ2-1; TRBD2 agrees at 8 bases. Trimming took 2 bases from V and 4 from J; bases not matched to a gene: 4. Germline-derived CDR1 and CDR2 are GTSNPN and SVGIG (reference sequence). The CDR3 loop spans 14 amino acids. CDR3 in amino acids: CAWSFGGGYNEQFF. DNA for the CDR3: TGTGCCTGGAGTTTCGGGGGGGGATACAATGAGCAGTTCTTC. Full variable domain (rest looked up from reference TRBV30 and TRBJ2-1): SQTIHQWPATLVQPVGSPLSLECTVEGTSNPNLYWYRQAAGRGLQLLFYSVGIGQISSEVPQNLSASRPQDRQFILSSKKLLLSDSGFYLCAWSFGGGYNEQFFGPGTRLTVL.

This chain connects TRBV11-3 to TRBJ2-5; 7 nucleotides agree with TRBD2. CDR1 and CDR2 (germline): SGHNT, YENEEA. The CDR3 is 14 amino acids. J gave up 5 bases and V 5 bases, and 8 bases lay outside the gene matches. Written as DNA, the CDR3 is TGTGCCAGCAGCCCGAGCGGGGTCGGCGAGACCCAGTACTTC. Its protein product is CASSPSGVGETQYF.

This sequence joins TRBV28 and TRBJ2-5; 7 bases map to TRBD2. Germline lookup yields CDR1 MDHEN and CDR2 SYDVKM. This CDR3 region has 15 residues. After removal of 2 bases from V and 5 bases from J, the junction contained 8 bases not matched to a gene. In DNA form, the CDR3 reads TGTGCCAGCAGTTTAGCGGGAGCTTTGAAGGAGACCCAGTACTTC. Protein: CASSLAGALKETQYF.

The rearrangement joins TRBV5-1 to TRBJ2-5; no firm D call. Trimming stripped 0 bases from V and 0 bases from J, with 9 bases between. CDR3 size: 15 residues. Germline lookup yields CDR1 SGHRS and CDR2 YFSETQ. CDR3 amino acids: CASSLDSPDQETQYF. The CDR3 DNA follows: TGCGCCAGCAGCTTGGACAGCCCCGACCAAGAGACCCAGTACTTC.

The J gene is TRBJ1-1, the V gene TRBV7-2; D might be TRBD1 (5 bases). The CDR3 loop spans 14 amino acids. Germline V gene data show CDR1 as SGHTA and CDR2 as FQGNSA. V was pared by 5 bases and J by 1 base, with 11 bases between. The CDR3 region has the DNA TGTGCCAGCAGCCCGAACACAGGGAACACTGAAGCTTTCTTT. This codes for CASSPNTGNTEAFF. The full variable domain, its missing parts supplied by reference TRBV7-2 and TRBJ1-1, is GAGVSQSPSNKVTEKGKDVELRCDPISGHTALYWYRQSLGQGLEFLIYFQGNSAPDKSGLPSDRFSAERTGGSVSTLTIQRTQQEDSAVYLCASSPNTGNTEAFFGQGTRLTVV.

This clone was picked up a small number of times. This sequence joins TRBV6-1 and TRBJ2-3, with 10 bases identical to TRBD2. Germline V lookup: CDR1 MNHNS, CDR2 SASEGT. The CDR3 covers 18 residues. The trim removed 2 bases at V and 0 bases at J, leaving 8 bases unmatched. DNA of the CDR3: TGTGCCAGCAGTGAAAGTTTAGCGGGGGGAACTAGCACAGATACGCAGTATTTT. This encodes CASSESLAGGTSTDTQYF.

V gene TRBV27 combines with J gene TRBJ2-1; D possibly matches TRBD1 or TRBD2 (5 bases each). Trimming removed 3 bases from V and 9 bases from J, with 9 bases in between. This CDR3 has 12 residues. Germline V gene sequence: CDR1 MNHEY, CDR2 SMNVEV (reference sequence). CDR3 DNA sequence: TGTGCCAGCAGTTTGGGGGTAGGTGAGCAGTTCTTC. Translating gives CASSLGVGEQFF.

The chain links TRBV28 to TRBJ2-7; 12 nucleotides line up with TRBD1. The V and J ends lost 4 bases and 7 bases, in that order; junction bases with no gene match: 8. The CDR3 is 15 amino acids. CDR1 is MDHEN, CDR2 SYDVKM, per germline. The CDR3 sequence: CASSSPGQGAGEQYF. In DNA, the CDR3 is TGTGCCAGCAGTTCGCCGGGACAGGGGGCTGGGGAGCAGTACTTC.

V usage is TRBV7-6 and J usage is TRBJ2-1; no definite D call. CDR3 size: 13 residues. Germline V gives CDR1 SGHVS, CDR2 FNYEAQ. The V end was cut by 5 bases, the J end by 13 bases, with 18 bases between. CDR3 sequence (DNA): TGTGCCAGCAGCCTACTGCCTACCACCGACCAGTTCTTC. The encoded protein is CASSLLPTTDQFF.

The CDR3 here is CASKEYEQYF. The CDR3 DNA reads TGTGCCAGCAAGGAATACGAGCAGTACTTC. The chain combines TRBV6-1 with TRBJ2-7; D is ambiguous. This CDR3 comprises 10 residues. The germline V gene encodes CDR1 MNHNS and CDR2 SASEGT. Trimming removed 7 bases at V and 4 bases at J, with 5 bases between.

The genes are TRBV19 and TRBJ2-5, with a possible D match to TRBD1 (6 bases). The CDR3 consists of 15 residues. Germline V gene sequence: CDR1 LNHDA, CDR2 SQIVND (reference sequence). Trimming pared 3 bases from V and 5 bases from J, leaving 16 bases between. The CDR3 protein is CASSMTGTSLETQYF. The CDR3 bases are TGTGCCAGTAGTATGACAGGTACGTCGCTGGAGACCCAGTACTTC.

The chain carries TRBV19 and TRBJ2-1, with 7 bases that match TRBD2. The CDR3 is 13 amino acids. V lost 3 bases, J lost 5 bases, and 1 base stayed unmatched. Germline loops: CDR1 LNHDA, CDR2 SQIVND (reference sequence). The CDR3 DNA reads as TGTGCCAGTAGTATTGGGACTAACAATGAGCAGTTCTTC. It codes for CASSIGTNNEQFF.